Presented here are 19 T cell receptor beta chains from one specimen sequenced in a study of graft-versus-host responses after intestinal transplantation. No antigen has been assigned to these receptors. Some clones are missing from TCRdb's copy, which holds only in-frame ones; the method was immunoSEQ multiplex PCR. The sample contains about 47,000 clones, roughly 95% of which appear only once. The sequencing here drew on unstimulated CD8+ T cells sorted from spleen or lymph node cells, taken before transplant. These receptors originate from a human donor who was the organ donor for an intestinal transplant.

The V and J genes are TRBV2 and TRBJ2-5, with TRBD2 matching over 8 bases. Germline CDR1 is SNHLY and CDR2 is FYNNEI. The V and J ends lost 8 bases and 4 bases, in that order; junction bases with no gene match: 15. The CDR3 is 16 residues long. DNA for the CDR3: TGTGCCAGCCTCCTTATCCCCCGGGGGGGAGGAGAGACCCAGTACTTC. This translates into CASLLIPRGGGETQYF.

The chain employs TRBV15 and TRBJ1-1, with D perhaps matching TRBD1 (5 bases). The germline CDR1 and CDR2 sequences are LNHNV and YYDKDF (reference sequence). The CDR3 runs 16 residues. Trimming took off 2 bases at V and 6 bases at J, with 19 bases between the two ends. The CDR3 loop is CATSRRIQGTLPEAFF. CDR3 nucleotides: TGTGCCACCAGCAGACGAATTCAGGGTACCCTACCTGAAGCTTTCTTT.

The chain couples TRBV2 to TRBJ2-7; D is undetermined. In germline, CDR1 is SNHLY, CDR2 FYNNEI. V was trimmed by 3 bases and J by 2 bases, leaving 14 bases between them. The CDR3 covers 15 residues. This CDR3 is CASSDLSDATYEQYF. The DNA for the CDR3 is TGTGCCAGCAGTGACCTCTCCGACGCAACCTACGAGCAGTACTTC.

The rearrangement links TRBV9 to TRBJ2-2; 7 bases line up with TRBD2. The germline V gene has CDR1 SGDLS and CDR2 YYNGEE. The length of the CDR3 is 16 residues. J lost 6 bases, V lost 2 bases, and 10 bases had no gene match. For the CDR3, the DNA is TGTGCCAGCAGCGTCTGGGGGGGTAACCCCCCCGGGGAGCTGTTTTTT. This translates into CASSVWGGNPPGELFF.

This sequence joins TRBV7-8 and TRBJ1-4; D is perhaps TRBD1 (5 bases). The CDR3 loop spans 16 amino acids. Germline CDR1 is SGHVS and CDR2 is FQNEAQ. Trimming left V 2 bases short and J 0 bases short, with 10 bases between. The CDR3 region is CASSLLGGATNEKLFF. The CDR3 region has the DNA TGTGCCAGCAGCTTATTGGGGGGGGCAACTAATGAAAAACTGTTTTTT. Complete variable domain (other parts from reference TRBV7-8 and TRBJ1-4): GAGVSQSPRYKVAKRGQDVALRCDPISGHVSLFWYQQALGQGPEFLTYFQNEAQLDKSGLPSDRFFAERPEGSVSTLKIQRTQQEDSAVYLCASSLLGGATNEKLFFGSGTQLSVL.

This clone was seen only once. The genes are TRBV4-3 and TRBJ2-2; 11 bases fit TRBD1. The CDR3 totals 15 residues. The germline CDR1 and CDR2 sequences are LGHNA and YSLEER. Losses at the gene ends were 4 bases for V and 7 bases for J; bases not matched to a gene: 5. CDR3 sequence (DNA): TGCGCCAGCAGCCGCGGACAGGGGGCCGGCGGGGAGCTGTTTTTT. Protein: CASSRGQGAGGELFF.

This clone appeared a single time. The CDR3 region has the DNA TGTGCCAGCAGCTCAGACAATGAGCAGTTCTTC. It specifies CASSSDNEQFF. V and J are TRBV9 and TRBJ2-1; unclear D gene. CDR1 is SGDLS and CDR2 is YYNGEE in the germline V gene. V lost 4 bases to trimming and J lost 5 bases, with 4 bases between them. The CDR3 is made up of 11 amino acids. The variable domain in full, completed from reference TRBV9 and TRBJ2-1, reads DSGVTQTPKHLITATGQRVTLRCSPRSGDLSVYWYQQSLDQGLQFLIQYYNGEERAKGNILERFSAQQFPDLHSELNLSSLELGDSALYFCASSSDNEQFFGPGTRLTVL.

The chain recombines TRBV6-5 with TRBJ1-4, with D maybe TRBD1 (6 bases). Trimming left V 6 bases short and J 7 bases short, with 18 bases between. The germline gives CDR1 MNHEY, CDR2 SVGAGI. The CDR3 covers 15 residues. The DNA for the CDR3 is TGTGCCAGCAGCCTCTACAGGGTCACGCTTGAAAAACTGTTTTTT. It specifies CASSLYRVTLEKLFF.

The chain has TRBV9 and TRBJ1-1; D is uncertain. Germline V CDR1 and CDR2: SGDLS, YYNGEE. V lost 0 bases and J 1 base, leaving 10 bases between the germline ends. The CDR3 has 15 amino acids. The CDR3 region is CASSVATPGNTEAFF. The CDR3 DNA reads TGTGCCAGCAGCGTAGCTACACCCGGGAACACTGAAGCTTTCTTT.

The chain carries TRBV4-3 and TRBJ1-5, with D possibly TRBD1 on 5 matching bases. V gave up 1 base and J gave up 5 bases, with 15 bases separating them. The CDR3 is 16 residues long. Germline CDR1 and CDR2: LGHNA and YSLEER. Here the CDR3 DNA reads TGCGCCAGCAGCCAAGTCTTCGGAGGGGACTATCAGCCCCAGCATTTT. Translating it yields CASSQVFGGDYQPQHF.

The gene calls are TRBV9 and TRBJ1-1, with 8 bases aligning to TRBD1. From germline, CDR1 is SGDLS and CDR2 YYNGEE. The ends lost 2 bases at V and 5 bases at J; junction bases unmatched: 5. The CDR3 totals 14 residues. In DNA form, the CDR3 reads TGTGCCAGCAGCGTTGGTCAGGGGGCAACTGAAGCTTTCTTT. It encodes CASSVGQGATEAFF.

The J gene is TRBJ2-3, the V gene TRBV7-9; 7 bases match TRBD2. V lost 6 bases and J lost 11; bases outside the gene matches: 8. Germline V gene sequence: CDR1 SEHNR, CDR2 FQNEAQ (reference sequence). The CDR3 sequence is 12 residues long. The CDR3 DNA reads TGTGCCAGCAGTTCTGGACTAGTGGTGCAGTATTTT. Its protein product is CASSSGLVVQYF.

The chain joins TRBV29-1 to TRBJ1-1; D ambiguous. CDR3 length equals 12 residues. Germline CDR1 is SQVTM and CDR2 is ANQGSEA. V lost 5 bases and J lost 4, with 11 bases in between. In DNA form, the CDR3 reads TGCAGCGTTACTCTATCCGGCACTGAAGCTTTCTTT. This encodes CSVTLSGTEAFF.

V usage is TRBV4-1 and J usage is TRBJ2-7; 7 bases are a match to TRBD2. The V segment lost 3 bases and the J segment 4 bases; nucleotides outside the gene matches: 3. Germline CDR1 MGHRA, CDR2 YSYEKL. The CDR3 runs to 13 residues. Here the CDR3 DNA reads TGCGCCAGCAGCCAGCGGGGGACTTACGAGCAGTACTTC. It is translated as CASSQRGTYEQYF.

This clone was recorded once. This chain uses TRBV13 with TRBJ1-6; the match to TRBD1 covers 7 bases. V was clipped by 2 bases and J by 3 bases; unmatched bases: 4. Per germline, CDR1 PRHDT and CDR2 FYEKMQ (reference sequence). CDR3 length: 16 residues. CDR3 region: CASSLRDSFYNSPLHF. The DNA for the CDR3 is TGTGCCAGCAGCTTACGGGACAGCTTCTATAATTCACCCCTCCACTTT.

The chain recombines TRBV9 with TRBJ2-3, with unresolved D. V lost 5 bases to trimming and J lost 3 bases, with 10 bases between them. The CDR3 covers 13 residues. Germline V lookup: CDR1 SGDLS, CDR2 YYNGEE. This CDR3 reads CASSAFGTDTQYF. The DNA of the CDR3 is TGTGCCAGCAGTGCCTTCGGTACAGATACGCAGTATTTT.

The rearrangement joins TRBV7-9 to TRBJ2-2; D is unclear. The V and J ends lost 5 bases and 6 bases respectively, with 13 bases between them. Germline V gene data show CDR1 as SEHNR and CDR2 as FQNEAQ (reference sequence). The CDR3 totals 14 residues. This chain's CDR3 is CASSPPSGAGELFF. CDR3 DNA: TGTGCCAGCAGCCCACCCTCTGGGGCCGGGGAGCTGTTTTTT.

The rearrangement joins TRBV28 to TRBJ1-2; D might be TRBD1 (5 bases). Trimming cost V 2 bases and J 7 bases, with 8 bases left between them. CDR3 length equals 12 residues. The V gene's germline CDR1 is MDHEN and CDR2 SYDVKM. The CDR3 loop reads CASSLPGPGYTF. The CDR3 nucleotides read TGTGCCAGCAGTTTACCAGGGCCTGGCTACACCTTC.

The V call is TRBV30, the J call TRBJ2-1; 12 bases line up with TRBD1. Germline V lookup: CDR1 GTSNPN, CDR2 SVGIG (reference sequence). This CDR3 has 14 residues. V lost 1 base to trimming and J lost 9 bases; unmatched junction nucleotides: 4. For the CDR3, the DNA is TGTGCCTGGAGTGAGGGACAGGGGGCCGCTGAGCAGTTCTTC. It specifies CAWSEGQGAAEQFF.